This T cell receptor beta chain was obtained from a study of blood T cell repertoires in COVID-19. About the study: Acute and convalescent COVID-19 specimens originated in the United States, Italy and Spain.

Data came from immunoSEQ multiplex PCR; TCRdb stores just in-frame clones and leaves some out. Among about 89,000 clones listed, about three quarters were seen once. CDR3 length: 19 residues. J was trimmed by 4 bases and V by 5 bases; bases with no gene match: 21. CDR1 and CDR2 (germline): LGHDT, YNNKEL (reference sequence). The sequencing sample was made of peripheral blood. V is TRBV3-1 (or the pseudogene TRBV3-2) and J is TRBJ2-3, with 7 bases identical to TRBD1. This clonotype was sampled from a human donor in a cohort sampled during active COVID-19. This CDR3 is CASSEQTFAVGQFSDTQYF. Written as DNA, the CDR3 is TGTGCCAGCAGCGAACAGACTTTTGCCGTGGGACAGTTTTCAGATACGCAGTATTTT.